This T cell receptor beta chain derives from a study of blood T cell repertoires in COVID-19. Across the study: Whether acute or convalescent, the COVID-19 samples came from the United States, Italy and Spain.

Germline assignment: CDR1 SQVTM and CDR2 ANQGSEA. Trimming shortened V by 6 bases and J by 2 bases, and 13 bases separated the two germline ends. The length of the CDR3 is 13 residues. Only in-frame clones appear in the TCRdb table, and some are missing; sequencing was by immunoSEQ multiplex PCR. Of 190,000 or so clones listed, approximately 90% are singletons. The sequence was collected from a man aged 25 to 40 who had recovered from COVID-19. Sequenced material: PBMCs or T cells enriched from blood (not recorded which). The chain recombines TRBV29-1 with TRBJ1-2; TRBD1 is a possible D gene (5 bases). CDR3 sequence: CSVAGGENYGYTF. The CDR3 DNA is TGCAGCGTAGCGGGGGGTGAGAACTATGGCTACACCTTC. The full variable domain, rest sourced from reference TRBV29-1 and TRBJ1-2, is SAVISQKPSRDICQRGTSLTIQCQVDSQVTMMFWYRQQPGQSLTLIATANQGSEATYESGFVIDKFPISRPNLTFSTLTVSNMSPEDSSIYLCSVAGGENYGYTFGSGTRLTVV.